These 10 T cell receptor beta chains originate from one sample sequenced in a study of blood T cells in healthy people across ages. Primers used in a second PCR of about 7 to 12 cycles were a sample-barcoded 5' primer and a J-beta primer mix. MiXCR, run by TCRdb on the 5' RACE reads, gives a single entry per CDR3 protein. The data contain approximately 2,000,000 distinct CDR3 sequences, approximately 39% of them singletons. The sample taken for sequencing was blood. The origin of the receptors is a human donor in good health.

This clonotype was observed a few times. The genes are TRBV6-5 and TRBJ2-1; D gene ambiguous. The CDR3 is 15 residues long. Germline-derived CDR1 and CDR2 are MNHEY and SVGAGI. Trimming cost V 4 bases and J 2 bases, with 12 bases left between them. The CDR3 region has the DNA TGTGCCAGCAGTTCAGACCTTCTGCCCTACAATGAGCAGTTCTTC. Translated, it gives CASSSDLLPYNEQFF.

This chain joins TRBV20-1 and TRBJ1-1; tentatively, D is TRBD1 (5 bases). V gave up 0 bases and J gave up 4 bases, with 18 bases separating them. CDR3 length: 16 amino acids. Germline CDR1 reads DFQATT; CDR2 reads SNEGSKA (reference sequence). The CDR3 region is CSARDTTLSRGTEAFF. The CDR3 DNA reads TGCAGTGCTAGAGATACCACCCTCTCAAGGGGCACTGAAGCTTTCTTT.

This clonotype was seen only a few times. The CDR3: CASSLNSLSSGANVLTF. The DNA of the CDR3 is TGTGCCAGCAGCTTGAACAGTCTTAGCTCTGGGGCCAACGTCCTGACTTTC. The V and J genes are TRBV7-3 and TRBJ2-6; D ambiguous. V lost 3 bases and J 0 bases, leaving 12 bases between the germline ends. The germline CDR1 and CDR2 sequences are SGHTA and FQGTGA. CDR3 length equals 17 residues.

Points on this clonotype: At one end, the junction sequence differs from germline, possibly due to a read error. The rearrangement joins TRBV11-2 to TRBJ2-4; TRBD2 matches at 8 bases. The CDR3 covers 16 residues. The germline V gene encodes CDR1 SGHAT and CDR2 FQNNGV. The CDR3 nucleotides read TGTGCCAGCAGCCTAGATCTAACCGGGGGGGCTTACATTCAGTACTTC. Its protein product is CASSLDLTGGAYIQYF.

This rearrangement joins TRBV12-3 or TRBV12-4 to TRBJ2-3; 14 positions agree with TRBD2. After removal of 6 bases from V and 0 bases from J, the junction contained 11 bases not matched to a gene. The CDR3 is made up of 19 amino acids. As DNA, the CDR3 is TGTGCCAGCAGCCTCGGACTAGCGGGGGGCCGCCCGAGCACAGATACGCAGTATTTT. Its protein product is CASSLGLAGGRPSTDTQYF.

This clonotype was observed a few times. This chain links TRBV5-5 with TRBJ2-5, with D possibly being TRBD1 (6 bases). Trimming took 2 bases from V and 0 from J, leaving 11 bases between them. Germline CDR1 is SGHKS and CDR2 is YYEKEE (reference sequence). The CDR3 contains 15 residues. The CDR3 nucleotides read TGTGCCAGCAGCTTCAGGGGCTTCTACCAAGAGACCCAGTACTTC. Protein: CASSFRGFYQETQYF.

About this clonotype: Compared with germline, one end of the junction differs, possibly owing to a read error. V usage is TRBV28 and J usage is TRBJ2-7, with TRBD1 matching over 9 bases. The J call may be faulty, since TRBJ2-4 better matches the DNA end. Germline assignment: CDR1 MDHEN and CDR2 SYDVKM. This CDR3 has 17 residues. This chain's CDR3 is CASSLGTGNLAQNIQYF. The CDR3 DNA follows: TGTGCCAGCAGTTTGGGGACAGGGAATCTAGCCCAAAACATTCAGTACTTC.

The chain combines TRBV12-3 or TRBV12-4 with TRBJ1-2, with D unclear. The CDR3 totals 14 residues. With 1 base removed from V and 2 bases from J, the gap between germline ends came to 8 bases. The CDR3 region is CASSLVVENYGYTF. The CDR3, as DNA: TGTGCCAGCAGTTTAGTGGTAGAAAACTATGGCTACACCTTC.

This clonotype was observed a single time. This chain uses TRBV5-6 with TRBJ2-5, with D possibly being TRBD1 (5 bases). Germline assignment: CDR1 SGHDT and CDR2 YYEEEE. Between the trimmed V and J ends, which lost 4 bases and 0 bases, there was a span of 10 bases. The CDR3 length is 14 residues. CDR3 sequence: CASSHLRDQETQYF. The CDR3 nucleotides are TGTGCCAGCAGCCACCTCAGGGACCAAGAGACCCAGTACTTC.

The rearrangement links TRBV12-3 or TRBV12-4 to TRBJ2-3, with 8 positions matching TRBD2. Trimming cost V 0 bases and J 2 bases; bases outside gene matches: 7. CDR3 size: 17 residues. CDR3 DNA: TGTGCCAGCAGTTTAGCGCGGAGCGGGGGCCCCACAGATACGCAGTATTTT. Residues: CASSLARSGGPTDTQYF.